This T cell receptor (beta chain) was captured in a study of neoadjuvant anti-PD-1 for oral cavity cancer. Findings and caveats of the study: After neoadjuvant nivolumab, PBMC T cell clonality was significantly higher in non-responders than responders.

Blood libraries mostly used about 0.5 ug genomic DNA, six replicates each. Sequencing used immunoSEQ multiplex PCR; TCRdb keeps in-frame clones, though not all of them. The repertoire holds more than 15,000 clones, with about 70% as singletons. Per the germline V gene, CDR1 is SGHTA and CDR2 is FQGTGA. Trimming at V came to 5 bases and at J to 5 bases, leaving 11 bases not matched to a gene. This CDR3 spans 16 amino acids. As to this clone: Its antigen is unknown.

V is TRBV7-3 and J is TRBJ2-2; TRBD2 agrees at 7 bases. The material sequenced was PBMCs, taken before nivolumab (anti-PD-1) treatment. The receptor's source is a person aged 35-79 years with oral cavity squamous cell carcinoma. The CDR3 coding sequence is TGTGCCAGCAGCCCGGTGGGGAGGGCGGGGACCGGGGAGCTGTTTTTT. It codes for CASSPVGRAGTGELFF. The entire variable domain, with the rest obtained from reference TRBV7-3 and TRBJ2-2, is as follows: GAGVSQTPSNKVTEKGKYVELRCDPISGHTALYWYRQSLGQGPEFLIYFQGTGAADDSGLPNDRFFAVRPEGSVSTLKIQRTERGDSAVYLCASSPVGRAGTGELFFGEGSRLTVL.